This TCR beta chain derives from a study of T cell changes during pregnancy in multiple sclerosis. Trimming cost V 1 base and J 8 bases, with 23 bases left between them. The CDR3 is 17 amino acids. Germline V gives CDR1 GTSNPN, CDR2 SVGIG (reference sequence). Method: immunoSEQ multiplex PCR; TCRdb's copy keeps in-frame clones and lacks some. Of tens of thousands of clones listed, around 93% are singletons. The clonotype was recovered from a female donor with multiple sclerosis, enrolled in a pregnancy study. This chain joins TRBV30 and TRBJ1-4; possibly TRBD1 for D (5 bases). The material was CD4+ T cells from peripheral blood mononuclear cells, obtained before pregnancy. CDR3: CAWSGGRAQLPREKLFF. DNA of the CDR3: TGTGCCTGGAGTGGGGGCAGGGCCCAACTCCCGCGGGAAAAACTGTTTTTT. The full variable domain, in which reference TRBV30 and TRBJ1-4 provide the parts outside the CDR3, is SQTIHQWPATLVQPVGSPLSLECTVEGTSNPNLYWYRQAAGRGLQLLFYSVGIGQISSEVPQNLSASRPQDRQFILSSKKLLLSDSGFYLCAWSGGRAQLPREKLFFGSGTQLSVL.